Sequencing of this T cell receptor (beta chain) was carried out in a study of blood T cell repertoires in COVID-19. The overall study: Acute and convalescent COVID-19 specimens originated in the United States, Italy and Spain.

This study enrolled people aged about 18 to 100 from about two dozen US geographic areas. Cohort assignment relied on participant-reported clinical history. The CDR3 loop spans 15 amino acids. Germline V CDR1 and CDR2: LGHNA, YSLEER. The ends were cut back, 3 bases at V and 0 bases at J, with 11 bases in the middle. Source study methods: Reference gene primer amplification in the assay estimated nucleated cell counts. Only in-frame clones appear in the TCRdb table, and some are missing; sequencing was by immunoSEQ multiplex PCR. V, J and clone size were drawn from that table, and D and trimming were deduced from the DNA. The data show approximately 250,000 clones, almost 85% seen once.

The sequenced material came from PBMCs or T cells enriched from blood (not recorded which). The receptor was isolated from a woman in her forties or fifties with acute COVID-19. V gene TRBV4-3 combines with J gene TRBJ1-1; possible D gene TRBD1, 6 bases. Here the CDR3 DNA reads TGCGCCAGCAGCCAGAAGGGGGTGGTGAACACTGAAGCTTTCTTT. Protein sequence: CASSQKGVVNTEAFF.